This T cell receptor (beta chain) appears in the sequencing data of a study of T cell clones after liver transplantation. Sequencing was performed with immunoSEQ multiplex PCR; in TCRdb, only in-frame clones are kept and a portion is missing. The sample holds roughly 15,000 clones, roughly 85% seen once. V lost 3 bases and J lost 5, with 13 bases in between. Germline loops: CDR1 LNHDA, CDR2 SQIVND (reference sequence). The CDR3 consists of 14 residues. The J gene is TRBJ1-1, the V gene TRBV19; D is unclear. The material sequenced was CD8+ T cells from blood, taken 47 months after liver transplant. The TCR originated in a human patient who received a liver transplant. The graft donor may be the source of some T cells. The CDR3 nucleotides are TGTGCCAGTAGTATGTGGTTATTTGATACTGAAGCTTTCTTT. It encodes CASSMWLFDTEAFF.